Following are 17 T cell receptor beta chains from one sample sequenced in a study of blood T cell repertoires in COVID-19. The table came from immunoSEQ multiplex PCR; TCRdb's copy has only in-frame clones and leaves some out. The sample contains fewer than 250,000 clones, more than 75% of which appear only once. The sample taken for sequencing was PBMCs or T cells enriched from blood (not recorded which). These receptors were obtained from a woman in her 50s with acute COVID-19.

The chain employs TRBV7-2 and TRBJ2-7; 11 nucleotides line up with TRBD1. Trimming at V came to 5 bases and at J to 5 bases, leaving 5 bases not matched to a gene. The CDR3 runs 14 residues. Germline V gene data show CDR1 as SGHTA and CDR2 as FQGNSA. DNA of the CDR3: TGTGCCAGCAGCGTCCGGGACAGGGGGGACGAGCAGTACGTC. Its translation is CASSVRDRGDEQYV.

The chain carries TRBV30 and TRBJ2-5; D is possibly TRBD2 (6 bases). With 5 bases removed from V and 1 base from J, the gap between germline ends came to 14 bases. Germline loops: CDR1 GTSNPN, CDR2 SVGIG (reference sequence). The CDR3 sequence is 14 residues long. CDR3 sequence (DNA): TGTGCCTGGTCTCGGCTCGGGGGCCAAGAGACCCAGTACTTC. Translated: CAWSRLGGQETQYF.

The CDR3 coding sequence is TGTGCCAGCAGCTTAGGGGGCCACGAGCAGTACGTC. Protein sequence: CASSLGGHEQYV. The rearrangement links TRBV11-2 to TRBJ2-7; D is perhaps TRBD1 (5 bases). This CDR3 spans 12 amino acids. The V gene lost 1 base and the J gene lost 5 bases, with 6 bases spanning the gap. Germline CDR1 reads SGHAT; CDR2 reads FQNNGV.

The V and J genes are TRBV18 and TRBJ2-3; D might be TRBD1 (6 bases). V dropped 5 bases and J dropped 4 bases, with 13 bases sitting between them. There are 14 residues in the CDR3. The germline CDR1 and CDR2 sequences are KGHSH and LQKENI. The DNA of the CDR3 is TGTGCCAGCTCAAGCGGCAGGGGTCCAGATACGCAGTATTTT. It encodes CASSSGRGPDTQYF.

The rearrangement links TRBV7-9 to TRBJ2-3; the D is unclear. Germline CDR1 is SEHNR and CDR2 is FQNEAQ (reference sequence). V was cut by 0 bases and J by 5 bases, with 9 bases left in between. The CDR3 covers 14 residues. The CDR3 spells CASSLAQVEDTQYF. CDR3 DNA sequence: TGTGCCAGCAGCTTAGCCCAGGTCGAAGATACGCAGTATTTT.

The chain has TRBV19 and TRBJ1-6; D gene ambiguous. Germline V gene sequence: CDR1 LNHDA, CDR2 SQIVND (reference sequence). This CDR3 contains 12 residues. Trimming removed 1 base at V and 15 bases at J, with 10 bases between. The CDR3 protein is CASSIGSGLLHF. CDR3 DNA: TGTGCCAGTAGTATAGGATCAGGCCTCCTCCACTTT.

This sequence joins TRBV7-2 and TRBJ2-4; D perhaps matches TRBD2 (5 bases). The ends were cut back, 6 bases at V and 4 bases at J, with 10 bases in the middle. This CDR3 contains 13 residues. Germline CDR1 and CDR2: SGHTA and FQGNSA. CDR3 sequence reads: CASRRDVKNIQYF. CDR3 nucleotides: TGTGCCAGCAGGAGGGATGTAAAAAACATTCAGTACTTC.

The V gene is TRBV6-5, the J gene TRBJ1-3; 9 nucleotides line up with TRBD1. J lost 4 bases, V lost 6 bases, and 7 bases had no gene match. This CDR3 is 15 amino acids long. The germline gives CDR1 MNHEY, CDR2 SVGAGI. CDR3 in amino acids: CASRKQGAQGNTIYF. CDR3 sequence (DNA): TGTGCCAGCAGAAAACAGGGGGCGCAGGGAAACACCATATATTTT.

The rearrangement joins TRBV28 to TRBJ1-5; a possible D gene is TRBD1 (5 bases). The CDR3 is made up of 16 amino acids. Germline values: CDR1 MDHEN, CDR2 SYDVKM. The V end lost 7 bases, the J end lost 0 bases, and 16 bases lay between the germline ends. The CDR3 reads CASTWGGIFSNQPQHF. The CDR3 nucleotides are TGTGCCAGCACCTGGGGGGGGATCTTTAGCAATCAGCCCCAGCATTTT.

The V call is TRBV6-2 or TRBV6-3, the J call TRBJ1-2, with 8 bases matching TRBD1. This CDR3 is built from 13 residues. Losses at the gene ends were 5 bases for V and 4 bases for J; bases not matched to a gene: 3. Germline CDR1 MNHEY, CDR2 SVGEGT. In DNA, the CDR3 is TGTGCCAGCAGTCCAGGGGGCGGCTATGGCTACACCTTC. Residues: CASSPGGGYGYTF.

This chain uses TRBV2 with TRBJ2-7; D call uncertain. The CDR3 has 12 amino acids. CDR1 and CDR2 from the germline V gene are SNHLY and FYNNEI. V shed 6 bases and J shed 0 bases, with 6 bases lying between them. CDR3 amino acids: CASRQSSYEQYV. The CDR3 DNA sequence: TGTGCCAGCAGACAGAGCTCCTACGAGCAGTACGTC.

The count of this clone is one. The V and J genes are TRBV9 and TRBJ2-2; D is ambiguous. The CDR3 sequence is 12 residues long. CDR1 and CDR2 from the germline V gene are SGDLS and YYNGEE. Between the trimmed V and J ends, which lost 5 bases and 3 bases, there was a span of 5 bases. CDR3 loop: CASRQDTGELFF. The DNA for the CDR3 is TGTGCCAGCAGACAAGACACCGGGGAGCTGTTTTTT.

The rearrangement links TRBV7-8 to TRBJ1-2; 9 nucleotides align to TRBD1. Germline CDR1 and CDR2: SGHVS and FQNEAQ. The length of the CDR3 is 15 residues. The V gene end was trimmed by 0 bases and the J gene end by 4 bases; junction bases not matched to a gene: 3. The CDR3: CASSLATGGGYGYTF. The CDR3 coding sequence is TGTGCCAGCAGCTTAGCGACAGGGGGAGGCTATGGCTACACCTTC.

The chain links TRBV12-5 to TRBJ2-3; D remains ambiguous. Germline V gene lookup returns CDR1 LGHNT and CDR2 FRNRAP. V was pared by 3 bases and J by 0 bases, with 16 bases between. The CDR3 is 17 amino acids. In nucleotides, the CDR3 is TGTGCTAGTGGTTTCCACCCCATTGACTCTAGCACAGATACGCAGTATTTT. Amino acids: CASGFHPIDSSTDTQYF.

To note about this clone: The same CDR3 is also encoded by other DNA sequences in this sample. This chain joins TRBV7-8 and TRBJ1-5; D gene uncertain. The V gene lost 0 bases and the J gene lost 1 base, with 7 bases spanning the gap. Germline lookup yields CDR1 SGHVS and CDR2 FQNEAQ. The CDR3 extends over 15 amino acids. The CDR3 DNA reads TGTGCCAGCAGCTTAGCAGGAGGGAGCAATCAGCCCCAGCATTTT. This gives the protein CASSLAGGSNQPQHF.

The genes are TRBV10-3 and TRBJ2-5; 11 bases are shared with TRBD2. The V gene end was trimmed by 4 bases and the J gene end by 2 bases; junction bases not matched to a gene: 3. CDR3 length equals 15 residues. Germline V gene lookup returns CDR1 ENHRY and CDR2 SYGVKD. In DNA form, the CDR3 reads TGTGCCATCAGTGCCCCTAGCGGGGGGCAAGAGACCCAGTACTTC. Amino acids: CAISAPSGGQETQYF.

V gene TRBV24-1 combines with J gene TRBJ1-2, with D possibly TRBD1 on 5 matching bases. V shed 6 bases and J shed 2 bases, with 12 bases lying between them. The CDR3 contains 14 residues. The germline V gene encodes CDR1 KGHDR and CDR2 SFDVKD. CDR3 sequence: CATSWGGENYGYTF. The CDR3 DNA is TGTGCCACCAGTTGGGGGGGAGAGAACTATGGCTACACCTTC.